The rows below give T cell receptor beta chains drawn from one sample of a study of T cell changes during pregnancy in multiple sclerosis. Sequencing was performed with immunoSEQ multiplex PCR; in TCRdb, only in-frame clones are kept and a portion is missing. The table includes 45,000 or so clones, about nine tenths detected once. The sample taken for sequencing was PBMCs (not recorded whether the cells were cultured). These TCRs come from a female donor with multiple sclerosis, enrolled in a pregnancy study. CDR3s include the opening cysteine and the closing phenylalanine or tryptophan.

V	J	CDR3
TRBV20-1	TRBJ2-7	CSARKSYEQYF
TRBV28	TRBJ2-7	CASSLPSDPDRGDVLNEQYF
TRBV7-9	TRBJ1-1	CASSGGLSTEAFF
TRBV12-5	TRBJ2-2	CASGTRQGSTGELFF
TRBV6-1	TRBJ2-3	CASSAADTQYF
TRBV5-6	TRBJ2-1	CASSLRGTTYNEQFF
TRBV7-3	TRBJ1-1	CASSPSAGRTEAFF
TRBV7-9	TRBJ1-1	CASSLGNLNTEAFF
TRBV6-5	TRBJ1-1	CASSYSTGELNTEAFF
TRBV10-3	TRBJ2-3	CAISGSGTGADTQYF
TRBV7-9	TRBJ2-2	CASPPLGTGELFF
TRBV7-2	TRBJ1-3	CASSLVGLSGNTIYF
TRBV7-2	TRBJ1-2	CASSLDLARRGSVPYGYTF
TRBV9	TRBJ1-2	CASSVGRGGSYGYTF
TRBV5-4	TRBJ2-1	CASSLLAGAATYNEQFF
TRBV29-1	TRBJ2-2	CSVETSWGGELFF
TRBV5-1	TRBJ1-1	CASSLGSGQGSTEAFF
TRBV28	TRBJ2-7	CASSLGTLEQYF
TRBV18	TRBJ1-5	CASSPPSGANQPQHF
TRBV5-1	TRBJ1-2	CASSILGPRAEIYYGYTF
TRBV10-1	TRBJ1-1	CASSEIGFTEAFF
TRBV28	TRBJ2-7	CASSPWGRSYEQYF
TRBV18	TRBJ1-2	CASSKTGEANYGYTF
TRBV7-9	TRBJ1-2	CASIDGAAANYGYTF
TRBV5-1	TRBJ2-3	CASSYLDPSTDTQYF
TRBV30	TRBJ2-5	CAWSYRGLVETQYF
TRBV5-5	TRBJ2-7	CASSLNPAVAYEQYF
TRBV29-1	TRBJ1-2	CSVEDILTSGYTF
TRBV20-1	TRBJ1-2	CSAASAYGYTF
TRBV30	TRBJ1-2	CAWSEPPGQNGYTF
TRBV6-5	TRBJ2-7	CASSYSSGSAYEQYF
TRBV2	TRBJ2-5	CATNQWPETQYF
TRBV4-1	TRBJ1-1	CASSQVSSDGRGAFF
TRBV5-1	TRBJ2-1	CASSLDTGQQFYNEQFF
TRBV10-2	TRBJ2-1	CASSPLAGGPNEQFF
TRBV11-1	TRBJ1-1	CASRPGTAEAFF
TRBV11-1	TRBJ2-7	CASSLWERPLIPYEQYF
TRBV19	TRBJ2-7	CASSAPGRRDEQYF
TRBV18	TRBJ2-6	CASSQRPLGANVLTF
TRBV6-1	TRBJ2-1	CASSEGAGGRAANEQFF
TRBV5-1	TRBJ2-1	CASSAGQGDYNEQFF
TRBV27	TRBJ1-1	CASSSHGGGCTEAFF
TRBV4-1	TRBJ2-3	CASSPWTGANTDTQYF
TRBV4-2	TRBJ2-3	CASSHQAGTSLTDTQYF
TRBV5-6	TRBJ1-1	CASRRRQNTEAFF
TRBV6-1	TRBJ1-3	CASSVVSTGNTIYF
TRBV1	TRBJ2-7	CTSSQDRRGPRQTVYEQYF
TRBV7-3	TRBJ2-2	CASSLMLGGPGELFF
TRBV25-1	TRBJ2-3	CASGLAGTDTQYF
TRBV19	TRBJ2-3	CASSSGLAGTDTQYF
TRBV2	TRBJ1-2	CASSEALTDGYTF
TRBV25-1	TRBJ2-2	CASSELGELFF
TRBV4-3	TRBJ2-1	CASSQENDISYNEQFF
TRBV6-1	TRBJ2-6	CASSEGGWSAGANVLTF
TRBV28	TRBJ1-2	CASIKGGPQLYGYTF
TRBV28	TRBJ1-1	CASSLWGYTEAFF
TRBV18	TRBJ1-2	CASSPPNGANYGYTF